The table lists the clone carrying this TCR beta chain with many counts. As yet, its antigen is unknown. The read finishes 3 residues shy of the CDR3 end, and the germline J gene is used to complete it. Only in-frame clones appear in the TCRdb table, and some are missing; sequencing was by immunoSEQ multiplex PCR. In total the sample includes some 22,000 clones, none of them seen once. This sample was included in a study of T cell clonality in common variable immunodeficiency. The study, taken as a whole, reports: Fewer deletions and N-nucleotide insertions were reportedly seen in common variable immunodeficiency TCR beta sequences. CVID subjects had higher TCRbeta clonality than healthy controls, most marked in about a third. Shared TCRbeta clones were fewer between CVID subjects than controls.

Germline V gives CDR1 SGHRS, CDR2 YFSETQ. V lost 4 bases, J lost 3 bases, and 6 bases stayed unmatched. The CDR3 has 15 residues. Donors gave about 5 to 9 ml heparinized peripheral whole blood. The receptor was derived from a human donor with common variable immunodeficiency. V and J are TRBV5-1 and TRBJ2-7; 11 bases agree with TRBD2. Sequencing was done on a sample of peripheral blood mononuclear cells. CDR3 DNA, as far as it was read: TGCGCCAGCAGCCCCGGGACTAGCGGAAACTACGAG. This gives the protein CASSPGTSGNYE. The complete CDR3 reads CASSPGTSGNYEQYF.